Listed below are T cell receptor beta chains from one sample, sequenced in a study of CD8+CD57+ T cells in acquired aplastic anemia. TCRdb reprocessed the reads via MiXCR and lists one record per CDR3 protein. The sample includes about 470,000 distinct CDR3 sequences, around 30% of them seen just once. The sequencing sample was made of sorted CD4+, CD8+, or CD8+CD57+ T cells (not recorded which) from PBMCs. These receptors all come from a human donor with aplastic anemia. CDR3s include the opening cysteine and the closing phenylalanine or tryptophan. A D gene is named only where the DNA matches it firmly. Not all rows give a size; the values are once, few, many and, for expanded clones, a class.

>TRBJ1-6|TRBD1|TRBV4-3|.
CASSQAFSFRDRGSPLHF
TGCGCCAGCAGCCAAGCTTTTAGTTTCCGGGACAGGGGCTCACCCCTCCACTTT
>TRBJ1-1|TRBD1|TRBV28|few
CASKTGGEVAEAFF
TGTGCCAGCAAGACAGGGGGCGAAGTGGCTGAAGCTTTCTTT
>TRBJ2-3|.|TRBV19|many
CASSRDGDPDTQYF
TGTGCCAGTAGTCGAGATGGCGACCCAGATACGCAGTATTTT
>TRBJ2-7|.|TRBV5-4|few
CASSLGDVGGKQYF
TGTGCCAGCAGCTTGGGTGACGTTGGGGGAAAGCAGTACTTC
>TRBJ1-6|.|TRBV24-1|.
CASSPAGGRGVSPLHF
TGTGCCAGCAGTCCCGCCGGGGGAAGGGGAGTATCACCCCTCCACTTT
>TRBJ1-4|.|TRBV7-2|few
CASSFGAGEKLFF
TGTGCCAGCAGCTTTGGGGCGGGAGAAAAACTGTTTTTT
>TRBJ2-3|.|TRBV29-1|.
CSVGFRISTDTQYF
TGCAGCGTTGGATTCAGAATAAGCACAGATACGCAGTATTTT
>TRBJ1-2|TRBD1|TRBV5-5|many
CASSLDGGQGYGYTF
TGTGCCAGCAGCTTGGATGGAGGACAGGGGTATGGCTACACCTTC
>TRBJ2-5|.|TRBV6-1|few
CASSAGTQETQYF
TGTGCCAGCAGTGCCGGGACACAAGAGACCCAGTACTTC
>TRBJ1-6|.|TRBV12-3/TRBV12-4|.
CASSPLTGSPPHF
TGTGCCAGCAGTCCCTTGACAGGTTCACCCCCCCACTTT
>TRBJ2-3|TRBD2|TRBV20-1|.
CSARGGGAADTQYF
TGCAGTGCTAGAGGCGGGGGGGCGGCAGATACGCAGTATTTT
>TRBJ2-1|TRBD2|TRBV6-4|.
CASRREADYNEQFF
TGTGCCAGCCGGCGGGAGGCCGACTACAATGAGCAGTTCTTC
>TRBJ2-1|TRBD2|TRBV20-1|.
CSASLAGSQDNEQFF
TGCAGTGCTAGTCTAGCGGGGTCCCAAGACAATGAGCAGTTCTTC
>TRBJ2-1|TRBD1|TRBV15|.
CATSRDSRTGLNEQFF
TGTGCCACCAGCAGAGATTCAAGGACAGGTCTAAATGAGCAGTTCTTC
>TRBJ2-3|.|TRBV5-1|.
CASSLDGRESDTQYF
TGCGCCAGCAGCTTGGACGGAAGGGAGTCAGATACGCAGTATTTT
>TRBJ2-7|TRBD1|TRBV5-4|few
CASSYGGTGRIGNEQYF
TGTGCCAGCAGCTATGGCGGGACAGGGAGGATCGGAAACGAGCAGTACTTC